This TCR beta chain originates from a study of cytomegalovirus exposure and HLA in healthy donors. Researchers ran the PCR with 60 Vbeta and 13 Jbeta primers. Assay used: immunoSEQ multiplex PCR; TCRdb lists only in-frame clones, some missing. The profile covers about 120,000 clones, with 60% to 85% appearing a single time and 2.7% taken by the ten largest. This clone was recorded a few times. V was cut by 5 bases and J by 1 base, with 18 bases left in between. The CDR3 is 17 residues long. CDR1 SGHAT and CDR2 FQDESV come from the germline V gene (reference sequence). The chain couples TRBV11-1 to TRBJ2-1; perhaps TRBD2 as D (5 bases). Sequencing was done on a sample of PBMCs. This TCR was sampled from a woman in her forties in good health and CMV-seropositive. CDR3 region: CASSPGSGRGSYNEQFF. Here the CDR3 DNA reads TGTGCCAGCAGCCCGGGGTCGGGGAGAGGATCCTACAATGAGCAGTTCTTC.